This TCR beta chain originates from a study of T cell responses to AZD1222 COVID-19 vaccine. J lost 5 bases, V lost 2 bases, and 12 bases had no gene match. This CDR3 spans 17 amino acids. CDR1 MNHNS and CDR2 SASEGT come from the germline V gene. Assay used: immunoSEQ multiplex PCR; TCRdb lists only in-frame clones, some missing. There are 80,000 to 90,000 clones in the sample; approximately 88% occur only once, and approximately 5.2% lies in the top ten. The receptor was isolated from an adult who received the AZD1222 COVID-19 vaccine. The chain employs TRBV6-1 and TRBJ1-5, with TRBD1 identical over 7 bases. The input for sequencing was peripheral blood, taken 28 days after the second AZD1222 dose. The CDR3 is CASSELGSSQGDQPQHF. The CDR3 DNA reads TGTGCCAGCAGTGAATTGGGTTCGTCGCAGGGGGATCAGCCCCAGCATTTT.